This T cell receptor (beta chain) was captured by sequencing in a study of blood T cell repertoires in COVID-19. In the study overall: Sites in the United States, Italy and Spain provided acute and convalescent COVID-19 samples. The cDNA or gDNA used as material had been derived from T cells, B-cell-depleted T cells, or PBMCs.

Seattle-derived patients entered the study during active infection and were followed longitudinally. Germline-derived CDR1 and CDR2 are KGHSH and LQKENI. The CDR3 spans 13 residues. J was trimmed by 11 bases and V by 3 bases; bases with no gene match: 9. The authors' processing: Amplification of reference gene primers provided the estimated nucleated cell counts. Generated by immunoSEQ multiplex PCR, the TCRdb table keeps only in-frame clones and is missing some. V and J calls and clone size follow that table, whereas D and trimming were derived from the DNA. The sample records about 99,000 clones, approximately 86% being singletons. This clone came up once.

The TCR sequence derives from a man aged 50 to 59 with COVID-19, enrolled during active disease. Sequenced input: peripheral blood. The chain uses TRBV18 and TRBJ1-1, with TRBD1 matching over 7 bases. CDR3 region: CASSPTQGTSAFF. CDR3 DNA sequence: TGTGCCAGCTCACCTACACAGGGGACTTCGGCTTTCTTT.